These 31 T cell receptor beta chains originate from one sample sequenced in a study of post-analysis software for immune sequencing data. The TCR beta cDNA libraries contained unique molecular identifiers. One entry per CDR3 protein, called by TCRdb with MiXCR from the PCR reads. The sample has 820,000 or so distinct CDR3 sequences, approximately 53% seen once. Regarding the study as a whole: There were four or five TRBV segments more frequent in patients than controls, and TRBV5-6, TRBV5-1 and TRBV20-1 were among them.

These receptors are not linked to any known antigen. The sample comprised blood. The receptors derive from a girl between 10 and 17 years old with multiple sclerosis.

The rearrangement links TRBV2 to TRBJ2-1, with TRBD2 as a possible D gene (5 bases). V lost 1 base and J lost 6, with 19 bases in between. In germline, CDR1 is SNHLY, CDR2 FYNNEI. The CDR3 has 17 amino acids. CDR3 coding DNA: TGTGCCAGCAGTGAAGATGGGGTCTATCGAGGAGGCAATGAGCAGTTCTTC. Amino acids: CASSEDGVYRGGNEQFF. Full variable domain (missing parts from reference TRBV2 and TRBJ2-1): EPEVTQTPSHQVTQMGQEVILRCVPISNHLYFYWYRQILGQKVEFLVSFYNNEISEKSEIFDDQFSVERPDGSNFTLKIRSTKLEDSAMYFCASSEDGVYRGGNEQFFGPGTRLTVL.

This clonotype was picked up one time. J is TRBJ1-2 and V is TRBV5-1; D gene unclear. Germline V gene sequence: CDR1 SGHRS, CDR2 YFSETQ. V gave up 6 bases and J gave up 0 bases, with 15 bases separating them. The CDR3 extends over 15 amino acids. The CDR3 DNA reads as TGCGCCAGCAAAATAAGCGTAGGATCTAACTATGGCTACACCTTC. Translating it yields CASKISVGSNYGYTF.

The chain's CDR3 is CASRTNIGSYNEQFF. CDR3 nucleotides: TGTGCCAGCAGGACCAATATTGGTTCCTACAATGAGCAGTTCTTC. The chain links TRBV12-3 or TRBV12-4 to TRBJ2-1; D remains unclear. This CDR3 has 15 amino acids. V was trimmed by 6 bases and J by 1 base, leaving 13 bases between them.

V usage is TRBV6-5 and J usage is TRBJ1-5; 7 bases align to TRBD1. The CDR3 contains 12 residues. CDR1 and CDR2 from the germline V gene are MNHEY and SVGAGI. V lost 4 bases, J lost 9 bases, and 3 bases stayed unmatched. The CDR3 DNA reads as TGTGCCAGCAGTTGGTCAGGGGGGCCCCAGCATTTT. Protein: CASSWSGGPQHF.

The rearrangement uses TRBV20-1 and TRBJ2-3; D is uncertain. V was pared by 0 bases and J by 0 bases, with 7 bases between. Germline V lookup: CDR1 DFQATT, CDR2 SNEGSKA (reference sequence). The CDR3 consists of 14 residues. This chain's CDR3 is CSARDPTSTDTQYF. CDR3 coding DNA: TGCAGTGCTAGAGATCCTACTAGCACAGATACGCAGTATTTT.

A few counts support this clonotype. The rearrangement uses TRBV12-3 or TRBV12-4 and TRBJ2-5, with D possibly being TRBD1 (7 bases). The CDR3 is 11 residues long. With 10 bases removed from V and 4 bases from J, the gap between germline ends came to 10 bases. Written as DNA, the CDR3 is TGTGCCACCCAGGGGGGAGAGACCCAGTACTTC. This sequence encodes CATQGGETQYF.

This clonotype was recorded only once. The chain recombines TRBV30 with TRBJ2-7; no firm D call. The length of the CDR3 is 17 residues. Germline-derived CDR1 and CDR2 are GTSNPN and SVGIG (reference sequence). V was shortened by 0 bases and J by 2 bases, with 20 bases between the two germline ends. CDR3 nucleotide sequence: TGTGCCTGGAGTGTATCAGGCGGTGGCAGGAGTACCTACGAGCAGTACTTC. It is translated as CAWSVSGGGRSTYEQYF.

The chain couples TRBV5-1 to TRBJ1-1; 9 nucleotides align to TRBD1. The CDR3 spans 16 residues. Germline CDR1 is SGHRS and CDR2 is YFSETQ. J gave up 4 bases and V 4 bases, and 11 bases lay outside the gene matches. For the CDR3, the DNA is TGCGCCAGCAGCGGGGGACAGGGTGGAGGCGGCACTGAAGCTTTCTTT. This gives the protein CASSGGQGGGGTEAFF.

V gene TRBV7-2 combines with J gene TRBJ2-3; D is possibly TRBD1 (6 bases). Germline CDR1 SGHTA, CDR2 FQGNSA. Trimming shortened V by 1 base and J by 2 bases, and 13 bases separated the two germline ends. The CDR3 runs 16 residues. The CDR3 is CASSLGIRTATDTQYF. The CDR3 region has the DNA TGTGCCAGCAGCTTAGGTATAAGGACAGCCACAGATACGCAGTATTTT.

The chain joins TRBV5-6 to TRBJ2-2, with D uncertain. This CDR3 comprises 15 residues. V was pared by 4 bases and J by 3 bases, with 13 bases between. Germline CDR1 SGHDT, CDR2 YYEEEE. The CDR3 loop reads CASSRTGRHTGELFF. Written as DNA, the CDR3 is TGTGCCAGCAGCAGGACCGGTAGACACACCGGGGAGCTGTTTTTT.

This chain joins TRBV4-2 and TRBJ2-5; perhaps TRBD2 as D (6 bases). The assigned J gene may be wrong: the sequence end matches TRBJ2-7 better. The CDR3 is 14 residues long. Germline CDR1 LGHNA, CDR2 YNFKEQ. The chain's CDR3 is CASSQALATYEQYF. CDR3 bases: TGTGCCAGCAGCCAAGCACTAGCTACGTACGAGCAGTACTTC.

The genes are TRBV29-1 and TRBJ2-1, with a weak D call TRBD1 (8 bases). Trimming took off 6 bases at V and 7 bases at J, with 13 bases between the two ends. The CDR3 has 12 residues. Per the germline V gene, CDR1 is SQVTM and CDR2 is ANQGSEA. This CDR3 is CSVLQGGNEQFF. The CDR3 region has the DNA TGCAGCGTCCTACAGGGGGGGAATGAGCAGTTCTTC.

V gene TRBV9 combines with J gene TRBJ2-1; D gene ambiguous. The CDR3 length is 15 residues. Trimming cost V 0 bases and J 4 bases, with 11 bases left between them. From germline, CDR1 is SGDLS and CDR2 YYNGEE. CDR3: CASSVEPITYNEQFF. Written as DNA, the CDR3 is TGTGCCAGCAGCGTAGAACCAATTACGTACAATGAGCAGTTCTTC.

The chain links TRBV12-5 to TRBJ2-1, with unresolved D. V was trimmed by 4 bases and J by 0 bases, leaving 7 bases between them. Germline CDR1 and CDR2: LGHNT and FRNRAP. This CDR3 has 14 amino acids. The CDR3 protein is CASGSSDSYNEQFF. The CDR3 bases are TGTGCTAGTGGTTCTTCCGACTCCTACAATGAGCAGTTCTTC.

This chain uses TRBV10-3 with TRBJ2-4; D is uncertain. This CDR3 has 14 residues. Between the trimmed V and J ends, which lost 6 bases and 0 bases, there was a span of 9 bases. CDR1 and CDR2 from the germline V gene are ENHRY and SYGVKD. The CDR3 nucleotides read TGTGCCATCAGCCACAACCTAGCCAAAAACATTCAGTACTTC. Its protein is CAISHNLAKNIQYF.

This clonotype appeared a few times. The chain links TRBV5-1 to TRBJ2-7, with TRBD2 matching 7 bases. The J call is uncertain, as TRBJ2-5 better fits the DNA end. The CDR3 has 15 amino acids. Germline CDR1 and CDR2: SGHRS and YFSETQ. This CDR3 reads CASGTSAGAVKTQYF. CDR3 coding DNA: TGCGCCAGCGGAACAAGCGCGGGAGCGGTAAAGACCCAGTACTTC.

This clonotype was seen a few times. The chain uses TRBV7-9 and TRBJ2-4; D might be TRBD2 (5 bases). The CDR3 length is 12 residues. CDR1 and CDR2 (germline): SEHNR, FQNEAQ (reference sequence). Trimming stripped 3 bases from V and 7 bases from J, with 7 bases between. The CDR3 reads CASSFGENIQYF. The DNA of the CDR3 is TGTGCCAGCAGCTTCGGGGAGAACATTCAGTACTTC.

This chain links TRBV7-3 with TRBJ2-4; TRBD2 agrees at 9 bases. V shed 5 bases and J 16 bases; nucleotides not matched to a gene: 18. CDR1 and CDR2 (germline): SGHTA, FQGTGA. This CDR3 is built from 15 residues. The CDR3: CASSVSGRSSYEHYF. In DNA, the CDR3 is TGTGCCAGCAGCGTTAGCGGGAGATCGTCCTACGAGCACTACTTC.

CDR3: CASSPGLAGDVDEQYF. The CDR3 nucleotides read TGTGCCAGCAGCCCAGGACTAGCGGGAGACGTCGACGAGCAGTACTTC. The chain has TRBV7-6 and TRBJ2-7; 13 nucleotides match TRBD2. Germline V gives CDR1 SGHVS, CDR2 FNYEAQ. The CDR3 sequence is 16 residues long. With V trimmed by 5 bases and J by 5 bases, 9 bases remained unmatched.

The chain couples TRBV11-2 to TRBJ2-1, with 12 positions matching TRBD2. V shed 5 bases, J shed 8 bases, and the junction held 10 bases outside the gene matches. This CDR3 is 16 amino acids long. Germline CDR1 is SGHAT and CDR2 is FQNNGV. The CDR3 loop is CASSPTGTSGYYEQFF. The CDR3 nucleotides read TGTGCCAGCAGCCCGACCGGGACTAGCGGGTACTATGAGCAGTTCTTC. Complete variable domain (other parts from reference TRBV11-2 and TRBJ2-1): EAGVAQSPRYKIIEKRQSVAFWCNPISGHATLYWYQQILGQGPKLLIQFQNNGVVDDSQLPKDRFSAERLKGVDSTLKIQPAKLEDSAVYLCASSPTGTSGYYEQFFGPGTRLTVL.

This clonotype was detected a few times. V gene TRBV20-1 combines with J gene TRBJ1-2; 7 positions agree with TRBD1. This CDR3 region has 12 residues. Germline trimming cut 4 bases from V and 4 bases from J; bases unmatched to any gene: 3. The germline V gene encodes CDR1 DFQATT and CDR2 SNEGSKA (reference sequence). The CDR3 DNA sequence: TGCAGTGCTACCGGGACAGTCTATGGCTACACCTTC. Protein sequence: CSATGTVYGYTF.

The chain employs TRBV4-1 and TRBJ1-1; 9 bases align to TRBD1. The V and J ends lost 2 bases and 4 bases, in that order; junction bases with no gene match: 5. CDR3 size: 15 residues. Germline V lookup: CDR1 MGHRA, CDR2 YSYEKL. The CDR3 region is CASSQSGQGFTEAFF. In nucleotides, the CDR3 is TGCGCCAGCAGCCAATCCGGACAGGGGTTCACTGAAGCTTTCTTT.

This chain links TRBV20-1 with TRBJ2-4, with 10 bases lining up with TRBD1. The J segment lost 3 bases and the V segment lost 2 bases, leaving 7 bases of the junction unmatched. From germline, CDR1 is DFQATT and CDR2 SNEGSKA (reference sequence). This CDR3 is built from 16 residues. CDR3 amino acids: CSARRDRGWGKNIQYF. In nucleotides, the CDR3 is TGCAGTGCTAGAAGGGACAGGGGATGGGGCAAAAACATTCAGTACTTC.

This clonotype was seen only a few times. CDR3 region: CASSWVGTAPEEQYF. The CDR3 DNA reads as TGTGCCAGCAGCTGGGTAGGGACAGCCCCTGAGGAGCAGTACTTC. The chain combines TRBV28 with TRBJ2-4; 7 positions match TRBD1. The CDR3 is 15 amino acids. Germline assignment: CDR1 MDHEN and CDR2 SYDVKM. Unmatched junction bases numbered 18, after V lost 6 bases and J lost 13 bases. The whole variable domain, remainder taken from reference TRBV28 and TRBJ2-4, is DVKVTQSSRYLVKRTGEKVFLECVQDMDHENMFWYRQDPGLGLRLIYFSYDVKMKEKGDIPEGYSVSREKKERFSLILESASTNQTSMYLCASSWVGTAPEEQYFGAGTRLSVL.

As regards this clonotype: Germline is not matched at one junction end, which may reflect a read error. The chain joins TRBV5-1 to TRBJ2-7, with 7 bases aligning to TRBD1. Germline loops: CDR1 SGHRS, CDR2 YFSETQ. The CDR3 has 17 residues. The CDR3 DNA reads as TGCGCCAGCAGCTCGTATGTAGGACAGGCGAACACCGGGGAGCTGTACTTC. Translation: CASSSYVGQANTGELYF.

The chain has TRBV3-1 and TRBJ2-1; 8 nucleotides agree with TRBD2. V dropped 4 bases and J dropped 6; count of bases not matched to a gene: 11. This CDR3 region has 16 residues. Per the germline V gene, CDR1 is LGHDT and CDR2 is YNNKEL (reference sequence). The CDR3 coding sequence is TGTGCCAGCAGCCTTTGGGGAGCGGGGGTAGGCAATGAGCAGTTCTTC. It codes for CASSLWGAGVGNEQFF.

This clonotype was detected only once. The gene calls are TRBV7-9 and TRBJ2-1, with 9 positions matching TRBD2. The CDR3 loop spans 16 amino acids. J lost 6 bases, V lost 0 bases, and 6 bases had no gene match. Germline V gene lookup returns CDR1 SEHNR and CDR2 FQNEAQ (reference sequence). CDR3 nucleotides: TGTGCCAGCAGCTTAGCTTGGCGGGAGGGCCGCAATGAGCAGTTCTTC. Protein sequence: CASSLAWREGRNEQFF.

The genes are TRBV6-4 and TRBJ2-3; D perhaps matches TRBD2 (6 bases). The CDR3 sequence is 15 residues long. CDR1 and CDR2 from the germline V gene are MRHNA and SNTAGT. V was trimmed by 8 bases and J by 7 bases, leaving 22 bases between them. CDR3 amino acids: CASLDGAGPPNTQYF. CDR3 DNA sequence: TGTGCCAGCCTCGACGGGGCGGGACCCCCCAATACGCAGTATTTT.

A remark on this clonotype: Germline and junction disagree at one end, which may indicate a read error. The V and J genes are TRBV18 and TRBJ2-5; a possible D gene is TRBD1 (7 bases). This CDR3 region has 15 residues. The germline CDR1 and CDR2 sequences are KGHSH and LQKENI. CDR3 in amino acids: CTSSPRQGGKETQYF. The CDR3 nucleotides are TGTACCAGCTCACCACGACAGGGAGGCAAAGAGACCCAGTACTTC.

This chain uses TRBV15 with TRBJ2-5; TRBD2 matches at 7 bases. The CDR3 is 16 amino acids. Germline CDR1 and CDR2: LNHNV and YYDKDF (reference sequence). V gave up 1 base and J gave up 1 base; unmatched junction bases: 6. CDR3 region: CATSRVPSGAQETQYF. The CDR3 coding sequence is TGTGCCACCAGCAGAGTTCCTAGCGGAGCCCAAGAGACCCAGTACTTC. Supplemented by reference TRBV15 and TRBJ2-5, the full variable domain reads DAMVIQNPRYQVTQFGKPVTLSCSQTLNHNVMYWYQQKSSQAPKLLFHYYDKDFNNEADTPDNFQSRRPNTSFCFLDIRSPGLGDTAMYLCATSRVPSGAQETQYFGPGTRLLVL.

The chain uses TRBV29-1 and TRBJ2-7, with D perhaps TRBD1 (5 bases). Germline loops: CDR1 SQVTM, CDR2 ANQGSEA. The V gene lost 0 bases and the J gene lost 2 bases, with 14 bases spanning the gap. The CDR3 sequence is 15 residues long. CDR3 protein: CSVEDLKDKTYEQYF. The CDR3 DNA sequence: TGCAGCGTTGAAGATCTTAAGGACAAGACCTACGAGCAGTACTTC.